A selection of T cell receptor beta chains follows, all from one sample in a study of T-cell memory formation after mild COVID-19. MiXCR, applied by TCRdb to the 5' RACE reads, yields one record per CDR3 protein. The data contain over 120,000 distinct CDR3 sequences, about 23% of them singletons. Source material: PBMCs or a T cell subset sorted from them (not recorded which). The receptors stem from an adult woman who had mild COVID-19 (a few samples of this study predate the infection). Cell type and time point are not known. Each CDR3 is given with its conserved first and last residue. A D gene is named only where the DNA matches it firmly. Clone size, where shown, is once, few, many, or a class for clones that have expanded.

D | size | J | V | CDR3 | DNA
TRBD2 | - | TRBJ2-7 | TRBV7-9 | CASSLGLAGLFSYEQYF | TGTGCCAGCAGCTTAGGGCTAGCGGGACTTTTCTCCTACGAGCAGTACTTC
- | few | TRBJ1-1 | TRBV6-1 | CASSEPGGGTEAFF | TGTGCCAGCAGTGAACCCGGGGGTGGGACTGAAGCTTTCTTT
- | - | TRBJ2-7 | TRBV21-1 | CASSPHSKRGYEQYF | TGTGCCAGCAGCCCACATTCAAAACGGGGCTACGAGCAGTACTTC
TRBD1 | - | TRBJ2-7 | TRBV7-6 | CASSWDRGSREQYF | TGTGCCAGCAGCTGGGACAGGGGGTCGAGGGAGCAGTACTTC
TRBD1 | - | TRBJ2-7 | TRBV24-1 | CATTVWTGLIHEQYF | TGTGCCACCACAGTATGGACAGGACTTATCCACGAGCAGTACTTC
- | - | TRBJ2-7 | TRBV12-3/TRBV12-4 | CASSFGLGAYEQYF | TGTGCCAGCAGTTTCGGACTTGGGGCCTACGAGCAGTACTTC
TRBD1 | - | TRBJ1-6 | TRBV7-9 | CASSDTGGASPLHF | TGTGCCAGCAGCGATACAGGGGGCGCTTCACCCCTCCACTTT
- | - | TRBJ1-1 | TRBV10-3 | CAISEPKGDTEAFF | TGTGCCATCAGTGAGCCTAAGGGTGACACTGAAGCTTTCTTT
TRBD1 | - | TRBJ2-2 | TRBV12-3/TRBV12-4 | CASSRPGTGESGELFF | TGTGCCAGCAGTCGACCCGGGACAGGGGAGTCCGGGGAGCTGTTTTTT
TRBD1 | - | TRBJ1-6 | TRBV2 | CASRIQGVSPLHF | TGTGCCAGCAGGATTCAGGGGGTCTCACCCCTCCACTTT
- | - | TRBJ1-5 | TRBV5-6 | CASSIRDSACCQHF | TGTGCCAGCAGCATCCGGGACTCCGCATGTTGTCAGCATTTT
- | - | TRBJ1-2 | TRBV9 | CASSVGQWQGYTF | TGTGCCAGCAGCGTGGGACAATGGCAGGGCTACACCTTC
TRBD1 | few | TRBJ2-1 | TRBV11-3 | CASSLHFLTGGRLTHNEQFF | TGTGCCAGCAGCCTCCATTTTCTGACAGGGGGCCGACTAACCCACAATGAGCAGTTCTTC
TRBD1 | - | TRBJ2-7 | TRBV7-9 | CASSLDLTGAYEQYF | TGTGCCAGCAGCTTAGATTTGACAGGGGCCTACGAGCAGTACTTC
TRBD2 | - | TRBJ2-5 | TRBV6-5 | CASSYSREGETQYF | TGTGCCAGCAGTTACTCCAGGGAGGGAGAGACCCAGTACTTC
- | - | TRBJ2-7 | TRBV27 | CASSLGTRGSYEQYF | TGTGCCAGCAGTTTAGGAACCCGGGGGTCCTACGAGCAGTACTTC
- | - | TRBJ1-1 | TRBV7-9 | CASSLDAGTEAFF | TGTGCCAGCAGCTTAGATGCGGGCACTGAAGCTTTCTTT
TRBD1 | - | TRBJ2-1 | TRBV7-9 | CASSSRQGTPHGQFF | TGTGCCAGCAGCTCCCGACAGGGAACCCCTCATGGGCAGTTCTTC
TRBD1 | once | TRBJ2-1 | TRBV4-2 | CASSRGQGAYNEQFF | TGTGCCAGCAGCCGCGGACAGGGGGCTTACAATGAGCAGTTCTTC
TRBD1 | - | TRBJ1-5 | TRBV6-1 | CASSATGTATWGNQPQHF | TGTGCCAGCAGTGCCACCGGGACAGCAACTTGGGGCAATCAGCCCCAGCATTTT
TRBD1 | - | TRBJ1-1 | TRBV29-1 | CSVWTGGGMNTEAFF | TGCAGCGTGTGGACAGGCGGAGGCATGAACACTGAAGCTTTCTTT
- | few | TRBJ1-1 | TRBV7-6 | CASSSGPWNTEAFF | TGTGCCAGCAGCTCGGGACCGTGGAACACTGAAGCTTTCTTT
TRBD2 | - | TRBJ2-7 | TRBV6-2/TRBV6-3 | CASSGSGRAYEQYF | TGTGCCAGCAGCGGAAGCGGGAGGGCCTACGAGCAGTACTTC
TRBD2 | few | TRBJ2-5 | TRBV7-8 | CASSPLAGWETQYF | TGTGCCAGCAGCCCTTTAGCGGGTTGGGAGACCCAGTACTTC
- | - | TRBJ2-5 | TRBV12-3/TRBV12-4 | CASTNREQETQYF | TGTGCCAGCACGAACAGGGAGCAAGAGACCCAGTACTTC
- | few | TRBJ2-1 | TRBV7-9 | CASSLGLARSYNEQFF | TGTGCCAGCAGCTTGGGTTTAGCACGCTCCTACAATGAGCAGTTCTTC
- | few | TRBJ1-1 | TRBV29-1 | CSVDFYKNTEAFF | TGCAGCGTTGATTTTTACAAGAACACTGAAGCTTTCTTT
- | few | TRBJ2-2 | TRBV9 | CASSVTGAYTGELFF | TGTGCCAGCAGCGTGACGGGGGCTTACACCGGGGAGCTGTTTTTT
- | - | TRBJ2-7 | TRBV15 | CATSRDRATSSYEQYF | TGTGCCACCAGCAGAGATCGGGCAACGAGCTCCTACGAGCAGTACTTC
- | - | TRBJ2-7 | TRBV21-1 | CASSKGRPYEQYF | TGTGCCAGCAGCAAAGGGCGACCCTACGAGCAGTACTTC
TRBD1 | few | TRBJ1-1 | TRBV10-3 | CAIGQVNTEAFF | TGTGCCATAGGACAGGTGAACACTGAAGCTTTCTTT
TRBD1 | few | TRBJ1-1 | TRBV5-1 | CASREGASNTEAFF | TGCGCCAGCCGTGAGGGGGCCTCGAACACTGAAGCTTTCTTT
- | few | TRBJ2-1 | TRBV6-4 | CASSDTSYNEQFF | TGTGCCAGCAGTGATACTAGCTACAATGAGCAGTTCTTC
- | few | TRBJ2-7 | TRBV20-1 | CSARQSYEQYF | TGCAGTGCTAGACAGAGCTACGAGCAGTACTTC
- | - | TRBJ2-7 | TRBV4-3 | CASSPEWNNFREQYF | TGCGCCAGCAGCCCCGAGTGGAACAACTTTCGGGAGCAGTACTTC
TRBD2 | - | TRBJ2-5 | TRBV7-9 | CASSSHGLAGVETQYF | TGTGCCAGCAGCTCGCACGGACTAGCGGGAGTTGAGACCCAGTACTTC
- | - | TRBJ2-5 | TRBV12-3/TRBV12-4 | CASSPYLAAQETQYF | TGTGCCAGCAGTCCCTATTTGGCAGCCCAAGAGACCCAGTACTTC
- | once | TRBJ1-4 | TRBV12-3/TRBV12-4 | CASSFPEKLFF | TGTGCCAGCAGTTTCCCGGAAAAACTGTTTTTT
- | - | TRBJ2-5 | TRBV4-1 | CASSQVSAETQYF | TGCGCCAGCAGCCAAGTATCCGCGGAGACCCAGTACTTC
- | many | TRBJ2-1 | TRBV11-1 | CASSLGGDYNEQFF | TGTGCCAGCAGCTTAGGAGGGGACTACAATGAGCAGTTCTTC
TRBD1 | - | TRBJ1-1 | TRBV12-3/TRBV12-4 | CASSPPTGTANTEAFF | TGTGCCAGCAGCCCCCCGACAGGGACTGCGAACACTGAAGCTTTCTTT
- | - | TRBJ2-7 | TRBV30 | CAWSQGRAGHEQYF | TGTGCCTGGAGTCAGGGCAGGGCAGGCCACGAGCAGTACTTC
TRBD1 | - | TRBJ2-3 | TRBV6-1 | CASSAGQGADTQYF | TGTGCCAGCAGTGCGGGACAGGGGGCAGATACGCAGTATTTT
- | - | TRBJ2-3 | TRBV2 | CASSPTQSTDTQYF | TGTGCCAGCAGTCCAACGCAGAGCACAGATACGCAGTATTTT
- | few | TRBJ2-1 | TRBV21-1 | CASSHRAGATSSYNEQFF | TGTGCCAGCAGCCATAGAGCAGGGGCGACAAGCTCCTACAATGAGCAGTTCTTC
TRBD1 | few | TRBJ1-1 | TRBV13 | CASSFRGVNTEAFF | TGTGCCAGCAGCTTCAGGGGGGTGAACACTGAAGCTTTCTTT